Following are 13 T cell receptor beta chains from one sample sequenced in a study of radiation and T cells in renal cell carcinoma. Time point here: blood 4 weeks post-SBRT, at nephrectomy. Treatment meaning: 15 Gy SBRT to primary tumor, nephrectomy 4 weeks later. Method: immunoSEQ multiplex PCR; TCRdb's copy keeps in-frame clones and lacks some. The sample has roughly 170,000 clones, about 88% seen once. The specimen was blood, collected from a patient whose treatment included radiotherapy and nephrectomy. Every receptor here comes from a woman between 50 and 59 years old with renal cell carcinoma.

This clone has only one observation. This sequence joins TRBV11-2 and TRBJ1-5, with 7 nucleotides matching TRBD1. CDR3 length: 16 amino acids. V was clipped by 4 bases and J by 4 bases; unmatched bases: 10. Germline V gene sequence: CDR1 SGHAT, CDR2 FQNNGV. CDR3 nucleotides: TGTGCCAGCAGCTCGATTACAGGGGCACAAAATCAGCCCCAGCATTTT. This translates into CASSSITGAQNQPQHF.

This chain connects TRBV2 to TRBJ2-5, with D possibly being TRBD1 (5 bases). The DNA end favors TRBJ2-7, so the J call may be wrong. Germline CDR1 and CDR2: SNHLY and FYNNEI. The CDR3 is 14 amino acids. CDR3 nucleotide sequence: TGTGCCAGCAATCTGCAGGGCGGTCCCTACGAGCAGTACTTC. Its protein is CASNLQGGPYEQYF.

This clone has a handful of counts. Other DNA variants within this sample encode the same CDR3. This chain connects TRBV7-9 to TRBJ2-5, with unresolved D. V was trimmed by 5 bases and J by 5 bases, leaving 9 bases between them. The length of the CDR3 is 12 residues. Germline V gene sequence: CDR1 SEHNR, CDR2 FQNEAQ (reference sequence). CDR3 DNA: TGTGCCAGCAGCCCAGGTCGGGAGACCCAGTACTTC. Its translation is CASSPGRETQYF.

The chain carries TRBV19 and TRBJ2-2; D not resolved. The CDR3 has 15 residues. The V gene lost 7 bases and the J gene lost 4 bases, with 16 bases spanning the gap. From germline, CDR1 is LNHDA and CDR2 SQIVND (reference sequence). The CDR3 sequence: CASTAFLASTGELFF. DNA for the CDR3: TGTGCCAGTACCGCTTTCTTAGCTAGCACCGGGGAGCTGTTTTTT.

This rearrangement joins TRBV7-2 to TRBJ2-5; tentatively, D is TRBD1 or TRBD2 (5 bases each). The CDR3 runs to 14 residues. Trimming cost V 3 bases and J 5 bases, with 13 bases left between them. Germline lookup yields CDR1 SGHTA and CDR2 FQGNSA. This CDR3 is CASSLGVALETQYF. As DNA, the CDR3 is TGTGCCAGCAGCTTGGGGGTAGCTCTGGAGACCCAGTACTTC.

This rearrangement joins TRBV2 to TRBJ1-4; D is uncertain. CDR3 length: 14 residues. Trimming took 7 bases from V and 4 from J, leaving 13 bases between them. Germline CDR1 is SNHLY and CDR2 is FYNNEI. DNA for the CDR3: TGTGCCAGCACCCGGACGGAAGTTAATGAAAAACTGTTTTTT. Residues: CASTRTEVNEKLFF.

This clone was observed a few times. The chain links TRBV7-2 to TRBJ1-3; no definite D call. Germline V lookup: CDR1 SGHTA, CDR2 FQGNSA. There are 16 residues in the CDR3. With 2 bases removed from V and 4 bases from J, the gap between germline ends came to 15 bases. CDR3 DNA: TGTGCCAGCAGCTTAATGTCAGGAACTAGGGGAAACACCATATATTTT. This translates into CASSLMSGTRGNTIYF. The whole variable domain, filled in from reference TRBV7-2 and TRBJ1-3, reads GAGVSQSPSNKVTEKGKDVELRCDPISGHTALYWYRQSLGQGLEFLIYFQGNSAPDKSGLPSDRFSAERTGGSVSTLTIQRTQQEDSAVYLCASSLMSGTRGNTIYFGEGSWLTVV.

The J gene is TRBJ2-5, the V gene TRBV23-1; 7 bases fit TRBD1. TRBV23-1 is sorted into the ORF group, with uncertain function. This CDR3 has 16 residues. Losses at the gene ends were 0 bases for V and 0 bases for J; bases not matched to a gene: 4. CDR3 DNA: TGCGCCAGCAGTCAATCTAGGCAGGGGGACCAAGAGACCCAGTACTTC. Amino acids: CASSQSRQGDQETQYF.

V and J are TRBV5-1 and TRBJ2-7; the D is unclear. The J call is doubtful: the DNA matches TRBJ2-5 better. The CDR3 consists of 11 residues. Germline V CDR1 and CDR2: SGHRS, YFSETQ. The CDR3 loop is CASSFQETQYF. CDR3 coding DNA: TGCGCCAGCAGCTTCCAAGAGACCCAGTACTTC.

In this sample, this clone turned up once. This chain connects TRBV7-2 to TRBJ1-3; 7 bases line up with TRBD1. This CDR3 region has 15 residues. Germline CDR1 and CDR2: SGHTA and FQGNSA. Unmatched junction bases numbered 1, after V lost 2 bases and J lost 0 bases. CDR3 in DNA: TGTGCCAGCAGCTTACAGGGGGGCTCTGGAAACACCATATATTTT. Protein product: CASSLQGGSGNTIYF. The full variable domain, in which reference TRBV7-2 and TRBJ1-3 provide the parts outside the CDR3, is GAGVSQSPSNKVTEKGKDVELRCDPISGHTALYWYRQSLGQGLEFLIYFQGNSAPDKSGLPSDRFSAERTGGSVSTLTIQRTQQEDSAVYLCASSLQGGSGNTIYFGEGSWLTVV.

This clone has more than one count but fewer than ten. The chain joins TRBV5-5 to TRBJ2-3; 7 positions agree with TRBD1. The CDR3 is made up of 15 amino acids. Germline CDR1 reads SGHKS; CDR2 reads YYEKEE (reference sequence). The J segment lost 4 bases and the V segment lost 5 bases, leaving 10 bases of the junction unmatched. The CDR3 coding sequence is TGTGCCAGCAGAAGACAGGGTGGGATCGCAGATACGCAGTATTTT. This gives the protein CASRRQGGIADTQYF.

DNA for the CDR3: TGTGCCAGCAGGGGACGCGGTGTTAGGGATGGCTACACCTTC. Encoded protein: CASRGRGVRDGYTF. This chain connects TRBV6-1 to TRBJ1-2; a possible D gene is TRBD1 (5 bases). CDR3 length equals 14 residues. The V gene lost 6 bases and the J gene lost 6 bases, with 17 bases spanning the gap. Germline V gives CDR1 MNHNS, CDR2 SASEGT.

This clone has only one observation. The rearrangement uses TRBV5-1 and TRBJ2-4, with 11 bases aligning to TRBD2. Losses at the gene ends were 6 bases for V and 3 bases for J; bases not matched to a gene: 17. Germline CDR1 SGHRS, CDR2 YFSETQ. This CDR3 has 19 residues. The DNA of the CDR3 is TGCGCCAGCACCCTGGGCCTAGCGGGGGGACCACTAGACAAAAACATTCAGTACTTC. Translating it yields CASTLGLAGGPLDKNIQYF.